This T cell receptor (beta chain) was captured in a study of cytotoxic CD8 clonotypes in ibrutinib-treated CLL. TCRdb's table, derived via immunoSEQ multiplex PCR, lists solely in-frame clones and lacks some. The profile shows approximately 67,000 clones, over 75% of them singletons. The germline V gene has CDR1 PRHDT and CDR2 FYEKMQ (reference sequence). There are 15 residues in the CDR3. Losses at the gene ends were 0 bases for V and 7 bases for J; bases not matched to a gene: 3. Sample: PBMCs, taken at disease progression, from a patient treated with ibrutinib. The clonotype originates from a human donor with chronic lymphocytic leukemia. This sequence joins TRBV13 and TRBJ2-2, with 9 bases lining up with TRBD2. CDR3 protein: CASSLGAGGSGELFF. The CDR3 nucleotides read TGTGCCAGCAGCTTAGGAGCGGGAGGAAGCGGGGAGCTGTTTTTT.